The 23 T cell receptor beta chains listed next were all sequenced from one sample in a study of low-dose radiotherapy and immunotherapy resistance in tumors. Priming of first-strand cDNA relied on TRAV- and TRBV-specific primers (covering alpha and beta chains). TCRs were amplified for 15 to 25 PCR cycles with a constant-region primer and V-primer adapter. TCRdb re-called the reads with MiXCR, one entry per CDR3 protein. The repertoire holds nearly 60,000 distinct CDR3 sequences, with 23% as singletons. The time point was: after trial treatment. Treatment given: LDRT plus nivolumab, ipilimumab, low-dose cyclophosphamide and aspirin (RACIN trial). The sequenced sample was PBMCs, obtained after low-dose radiotherapy plus immunotherapy. The origin of the receptors is a male donor with prostate cancer.

This clonotype was detected many times. V gene TRBV2 combines with J gene TRBJ2-5; 9 bases fit TRBD2. V lost 3 bases to trimming and J lost 5 bases; unmatched junction nucleotides: 7. Germline assignment: CDR1 SNHLY and CDR2 FYNNEI. This CDR3 has 15 amino acids. CDR3 in DNA: TGTGCCAGCAGTGATCCGCGGGGGGGCCGGGAGACCCAGTACTTC. Translating it yields CASSDPRGGRETQYF.

This clonotype was detected many times. V usage is TRBV29-1 and J usage is TRBJ2-1, with TRBD2 identical over 13 bases. Looked up from germline, CDR1 is SQVTM and CDR2 is ANQGSEA. The J segment lost 14 bases and the V segment lost 3 bases, leaving 4 bases of the junction unmatched. There are 12 residues in the CDR3. The CDR3 DNA reads as TGCAGCGTTGACCGGACTAGCGGGAGCGAGTTCTTC. Its protein is CSVDRTSGSEFF.

Many counts were recorded for this clonotype. The V and J genes are TRBV28 and TRBJ2-2, with 7 bases identical to TRBD1. The germline CDR1 and CDR2 sequences are MDHEN and SYDVKM. This CDR3 is 14 amino acids long. The V gene end was trimmed by 6 bases and the J gene end by 3 bases; junction bases not matched to a gene: 4. CDR3 DNA sequence: TGTGCCAGCAGATCGGGACAGTACACCGGGGAGCTGTTTTTT. It is translated as CASRSGQYTGELFF.

This clonotype was observed many times. The chain is built from TRBV11-2 and TRBJ2-7; D is undetermined. Germline lookup yields CDR1 SGHAT and CDR2 FQNNGV. The CDR3 is 16 amino acids. Trimming shortened V by 0 bases and J by 0 bases, and 12 bases separated the two germline ends. The CDR3 is CASSLDRQRSSYEQYF. The DNA for the CDR3 is TGTGCCAGCAGCTTAGATCGACAAAGGAGCTCCTACGAGCAGTACTTC.

With regard to this clonotype: A clone one base away is much larger, so this may be a read error. The gene calls are TRBV5-8 and TRBJ2-2, with D possibly matching TRBD1 (5 bases). From germline, CDR1 is SGHTS and CDR2 YDEGEE. The CDR3 length is 16 residues. CDR3 amino acids: CAGSLGVGPNTGELFF. The CDR3 nucleotides read TGTGCCGGCAGCTTAGGGGTTGGCCCGAACACCGGGGAGCTGTTTTTT. Full variable domain (missing parts from reference TRBV5-8 and TRBJ2-2): EAGVTQSPTHLIKTRGQQATLRCSPISGHTSVYWYQQALGLGLQFLLWYDEGEERNRGNFPPRFSGRQFPNYSSELNVNALELEDSALYLCAGSLGVGPNTGELFFGEGSRLTVL.

There are many counts of this clonotype. The rearrangement uses TRBV12-3 or TRBV12-4 and TRBJ1-1; 7 nucleotides line up with TRBD1. Trimming took 0 bases from V and 4 from J; bases not matched to a gene: 5. The CDR3 has 15 amino acids. The CDR3 DNA is TGTGCCAGCAGTTTAGCCGGACAGGTGGGCACTGAAGCTTTCTTT. Translation: CASSLAGQVGTEAFF.

A few counts support this clonotype. This rearrangement joins TRBV29-1 to TRBJ1-2; D uncertain. The germline CDR1 and CDR2 sequences are SQVTM and ANQGSEA. V dropped 6 bases and J dropped 0 bases, with 20 bases sitting between them. The CDR3 sequence is 16 residues long. CDR3 DNA sequence: TGCAGCGTAGGCGGGCGGAGCAACCCAACTAACTATGGCTACACCTTC. Protein: CSVGGRSNPTNYGYTF.

The chain recombines TRBV20-1 with TRBJ2-7; no clear D. The CDR3 is made up of 15 amino acids. Germline V gives CDR1 DFQATT, CDR2 SNEGSKA (reference sequence). V was trimmed by 3 bases and J by 3 bases, leaving 18 bases between them. CDR3: CSARDANRRSYEQYF. The CDR3 DNA reads as TGCAGTGCTAGGGATGCAAATCGAAGGAGCTACGAGCAGTACTTC.

This clonotype has a single count. A far larger clone is one nucleotide away, so this likely arose from a read error. The chain joins TRBV6-5 to TRBJ2-1; D may be TRBD2 (7 bases). Trimming cost V 6 bases and J 10 bases, with 19 bases left between them. Germline CDR1 is MNHEY and CDR2 is SVGAGI. CDR3 length equals 14 residues. The CDR3 spells CASSARGGSHEQFF. CDR3 DNA sequence: TGTGCCAGCAGCGCCAGGGGCGGGAGCCACGAGCAGTTCTTC.

There are many counts of this clonotype. The CDR3 DNA sequence: TGTGCCAGCACCAAATCTGACCTACCCCTTGACCCCCAGCATTTT. Encoded protein: CASTKSDLPLDPQHF. The V gene is TRBV6-4, the J gene TRBJ1-5; D call uncertain. The CDR3 spans 15 residues. Germline CDR1 MRHNA, CDR2 SNTAGT. Trimming shortened V by 7 bases and J by 10 bases, and 23 bases separated the two germline ends.

On this clonotype: A far larger clone is one nucleotide away, so this likely arose from a read error. The chain links TRBV4-3 to TRBJ2-1; 10 nucleotides align to TRBD1. Unmatched junction bases numbered 9, after V lost 3 bases and J lost 10 bases. Germline-derived CDR1 and CDR2 are LGHNA and YSLEER. This CDR3 contains 15 residues. The CDR3 loop is CASSHPGQGVHEQFF. CDR3 in DNA: TGCGCCAGCAGCCACCCTGGACAGGGGGTCCACGAGCAGTTCTTC.

This clonotype was seen once. A much larger clone is a single base away; this may be a read error. The chain is built from TRBV25-1 and TRBJ2-1; the D gene is possibly TRBD1 (6 bases). The CDR3 is 17 amino acids. Germline loops: CDR1 MGHDK, CDR2 SYGVNS. The CDR3 region is CARSESGRGGSYNEQFF. The CDR3 DNA sequence: TGTGCCAGAAGTGAATCCGGCAGAGGGGGCTCCTACAATGAGCAGTTCTTC.

The table lists this clonotype with many counts. The chain carries TRBV14 and TRBJ2-1, with 9 nucleotides matching TRBD1. The junction had 1 base not matched to a gene; V was cut back by 8 bases and J by 2 bases. The CDR3 extends over 13 amino acids. Germline loops: CDR1 SGHDN, CDR2 FVKESK. CDR3 sequence reads: CASRDRAYNEQFF. The DNA of the CDR3 is TGTGCCAGCCGGGACAGGGCCTACAATGAGCAGTTCTTC.

Note on this clonotype: The limits of the CDR3 on the DNA are not certain, so only TCRdb's listed CDR3 is given. This chain joins TRBV7-8 and TRBJ2-2; the table's D gene call, TRBD1, was not cross checked with the DNA. The CDR3 region is 20 residues in length, termini included. Germline V gene sequence: CDR1 SGHVS, CDR2 FQNEAQ. This chain's CDR3 is CASSLSVQGAFTGELFFFFF.

This clonotype has a count of ten or more. The V call is TRBV5-1, the J call TRBJ2-2; D perhaps matches TRBD2 (6 bases). Trimming left V 0 bases short and J 0 bases short, with 12 bases between. Germline assignment: CDR1 SGHRS and CDR2 YFSETQ. The CDR3 sequence is 17 residues long. CDR3 sequence reads: CASSLGSSGANTGELFF. In DNA form, the CDR3 reads TGCGCCAGCAGCTTGGGAAGTAGCGGAGCGAACACCGGGGAGCTGTTTTTT.

On this clonotype itself: A far larger clone is just one base off, so this is likely a read error. The chain carries TRBV7-2 and TRBJ2-7, with unresolved D. V dropped 1 base and J dropped 7 bases, with 11 bases sitting between them. Per germline, CDR1 SGHTA and CDR2 FQGNSA. CDR3 length: 13 residues. In nucleotides, the CDR3 is TGTGCCAGCAGCTTAGTATTTCACGGTGAGCAGTACTTC. Its translation: CASSLVFHGEQYF.

In its sample, this clonotype ranks as medium-sized (0.01 to 0.1%). The chain recombines TRBV29-1 with TRBJ2-5; TRBD1 agrees at 8 bases. The V segment lost 6 bases and the J segment 6 bases; nucleotides outside the gene matches: 9. Looked up from germline, CDR1 is SQVTM and CDR2 is ANQGSEA. The CDR3 runs 13 residues. DNA of the CDR3: TGCAGCGTGGTGGGACAGGCCCCCCAGACCCAGTACTTC. Encoded protein: CSVVGQAPQTQYF. Full variable domain (outside the CDR3, taken from reference TRBV29-1 and TRBJ2-5): SAVISQKPSRDICQRGTSLTIQCQVDSQVTMMFWYRQQPGQSLTLIATANQGSEATYESGFVIDKFPISRPNLTFSTLTVSNMSPEDSSIYLCSVVGQAPQTQYFGPGTRLLVL.

Of note for this clonotype: This is likely an artifact of a read error, given a far larger clone one base away. The chain links TRBV10-3 to TRBJ2-7, with D unresolved. Germline V lookup: CDR1 ENHRY, CDR2 SYGVKD. Trimming pared 3 bases from V and 6 bases from J, leaving 15 bases between. There are 14 residues in the CDR3. The CDR3 protein is CAISEGRPAGEQYF. In nucleotides, the CDR3 is TGTGCCATCAGTGAAGGGCGACCCGCCGGCGAGCAGTACTTC.

This clonotype has at least ten counts. V usage is TRBV29-1 and J usage is TRBJ2-7; perhaps TRBD1 as D (5 bases). The ends were cut back, 6 bases at V and 0 bases at J, with 9 bases in the middle. CDR3 length: 12 amino acids. Germline lookup yields CDR1 SQVTM and CDR2 ANQGSEA. The CDR3 bases are TGCAGCGTAACAGGTTCCTCCTACGAGCAGTACTTC. As protein: CSVTGSSYEQYF.

The table lists this clonotype with many counts. In nucleotides, the CDR3 is TGTGCCACCAGCAGAGATCCCCAGGGGATGTCCGCATTCTACAATGAGCAGTTCTTC. Its protein is CATSRDPQGMSAFYNEQFF. This chain links TRBV15 with TRBJ2-1, with TRBD1 as a possible D gene (6 bases). CDR1 is LNHNV and CDR2 is YYDKDF in the germline V gene (reference sequence). The CDR3 runs to 19 residues. Trimming pared 0 bases from V and 3 bases from J, leaving 21 bases between.

For this clonotype: Given a far larger clone just one base away, this is likely a sequencing read error. The CDR3 does not close with the conserved phenylalanine or tryptophan, likely indicating a read error. The chain links TRBV7-2 to TRBJ1-1; the match to TRBD1 covers 7 bases. The germline CDR1 and CDR2 sequences are SGHTA and FQGNSA. The CDR3 is 15 amino acids. The junction had 7 bases not matched to a gene; V was cut back by 0 bases and J by 6 bases. For the CDR3, the DNA is TGTGCCAGCAGCTTAGCACCCAGGGGGGTTCCTGAAGCTTTCTTG. It is translated as CASSLAPRGVPEAFL.

In the case of this clonotype: A far larger clone is off by one base, so a read error is likely. V is TRBV6-5 and J is TRBJ2-7; 8 bases line up with TRBD2. This CDR3 is built from 19 residues. V gave up 0 bases and J gave up 7 bases; unmatched junction bases: 20. Germline V lookup: CDR1 MNHEY, CDR2 SVGAGI. The CDR3 reads CASSYSRGGSGKSYNEQYF. Written as DNA, the CDR3 is TGTGCCAGCAGTTACTCGAGAGGGGGTAGCGGGAAGTCCTACAATGAGCAGTACTTC.

The V and J genes are TRBV27 and TRBJ1-2, with TRBD1 matching over 7 bases. Germline V gene data show CDR1 as MNHEY and CDR2 as SMNVEV (reference sequence). V lost 5 bases to trimming and J lost 8 bases; unmatched junction nucleotides: 11. CDR3 size: 14 residues. Here the CDR3 DNA reads TGTGCCAGCAGTCCACAGACAGGGATTGGAGGCTACACCTTC. This gives the protein CASSPQTGIGGYTF.